This T cell receptor beta chain came from a study of shared clonotypes between healthy human individuals. This CDR3 has 14 residues. Germline CDR1 reads ENHRY; CDR2 reads SYGVKD. Trimming left V 0 bases short and J 1 base short, with 5 bases between. Once extracted for a subset, genomic DNA was divided evenly among several immunoSEQ plates. Sorted-subset replicate PCRs used 200 ng DNA, roughly 28,000 T cell genomes. In the authors' workflow: Filtering differed since immunoSEQ provided only junctions, with no quality scores. The table came from immunoSEQ multiplex PCR; TCRdb's copy has only in-frame clones and leaves some out. V and J calls plus clone size are reproduced from that table; the DNA served to infer D and trimming. Here the sample spans 1.6 million or so clones, 98% to 99% being singletons.

This sequence originates from a man younger than 40 in good health. The chain combines TRBV10-3 with TRBJ2-3; D call uncertain. The specimen was naive CD4+ T cells sorted from blood. Subset described: CD45RA+ positively selected. CDR3 sequence (DNA): TGTGCCATCAGTGAGTCAGTGGGCACAGATACGCAGTATTTT. Amino acid sequence: CAISESVGTDTQYF.